This section outlines one TCR beta chain sequence together with its context. This receptor's antigen is unknown. Base qualities are missing; no much larger clone stands one base away. Trimming leaves V shorter by 5 bases and J shorter by 4 bases, with the junction holding 9 bases beyond the gene matches. Via the germline V gene (reference sequence), CDR1 is MNHEY and CDR2 SMNVEV. The CDR3, from cysteine to phenylalanine, totals 18 residues. The kept DNA is CDR3 alone, 54 bases in frame from the first base. Preparation of the library involved PCR. The reads were generated on a NextSeq 500. TCRdb's own reprocessing of the public reads used fastp at Q25 and MiXCR and kept productive beta chains. Each CDR3 protein gets just one entry, which takes the most common genes and DNA from the rows behind it. The sample table records roughly 6,600 distinct CDR3 sequences; 25% to 30% of these occur just once. The leading ten clones occupy roughly 25% of the sample.

This sample stems from a study of immune characterization of retroperitoneal liposarcoma (dated 2019 in TCRdb). In this chain, TRBV27 is recombined with TRBJ2-1; TRBD2 fits 15 bases in the junction. The sequenced sample consisted of tumor tissue. This TCR was sampled from a female donor with retroperitoneal liposarcoma. The DNA reads TGTGCCAGCAGTCCACGGACTAGCGGGAGGGCTCCATACAATGAGCAGTTCTTC. This yields the protein CASSPRTSGRAPYNEQFF.